The 20 T cell receptor beta chains below all came from one sample that was sequenced in a study of cytomegalovirus exposure and HLA in healthy donors. Both 60 Vbeta primers and 13 Jbeta primers went into the PCR. TCRdb's table, derived via immunoSEQ multiplex PCR, lists solely in-frame clones and lacks some. The sample contains about 50,000 clones, roughly 75% of which appear only once. Sequencing used PBMCs. The receptors were sampled from a man younger than 45 in good health and CMV-seropositive.

The CDR3 protein is CASSSTGGLSSNQPQHF. The CDR3, as DNA: TGTGCCAGCAGCTCGACAGGGGGCTTAAGTAGCAATCAGCCCCAGCATTTT. This chain joins TRBV5-8 and TRBJ1-5; 10 bases are shared with TRBD1. The ends lost 3 bases at V and 0 bases at J; junction bases unmatched: 6. The germline V gene has CDR1 SGHTS and CDR2 YDEGEE. The CDR3 has 17 amino acids. The full variable domain, its missing parts supplied by reference TRBV5-8 and TRBJ1-5, is EAGVTQSPTHLIKTRGQQATLRCSPISGHTSVYWYQQALGLGLQFLLWYDEGEERNRGNFPPRFSGRQFPNYSSELNVNALELEDSALYLCASSSTGGLSSNQPQHFGDGTRLSIL.

This chain links TRBV4-2 with TRBJ1-5; D is undetermined. Germline V gene data show CDR1 as LGHNA and CDR2 as YNFKEQ. The CDR3 is 16 residues long. Trimming cost V 0 bases and J 7 bases, with 16 bases left between them. The CDR3 bases are TGTGCCAGCAGCCAAGAAGGTCCGCCACCCGGGCAGCCCCAGCATTTT. This sequence encodes CASSQEGPPPGQPQHF.

The rearrangement links TRBV5-1 to TRBJ1-1, with D unclear. Germline V lookup: CDR1 SGHRS, CDR2 YFSETQ. V lost 0 bases to trimming and J lost 5 bases, with 11 bases between them. The CDR3 is 14 amino acids. The CDR3 coding sequence is TGCGCCAGCAGCTTGGACGGGGTTGGTACTGAAGCTTTCTTT. Encoded protein: CASSLDGVGTEAFF.

The genes are TRBV30 and TRBJ2-4, with D possibly matching TRBD2 (6 bases). The CDR3 runs to 14 residues. V lost 6 bases to trimming and J lost 1 base, with 13 bases between them. Germline values: CDR1 GTSNPN, CDR2 SVGIG (reference sequence). The CDR3 here is CACDAGGAKNIQYF. CDR3 nucleotides: TGTGCCTGCGACGCTGGAGGGGCCAAAAACATTCAGTACTTC.

The chain has TRBV9 and TRBJ2-3; possibly TRBD1 for D (7 bases). This CDR3 region has 16 residues. Germline loops: CDR1 SGDLS, CDR2 YYNGEE. V dropped 0 bases and J dropped 7 bases, with 18 bases sitting between them. The CDR3 sequence: CASSVGGTVASHTQYF. CDR3 DNA sequence: TGTGCCAGCAGCGTAGGCGGGACAGTCGCATCACATACGCAGTATTTT.

This rearrangement joins TRBV18 to TRBJ1-2, with D maybe TRBD1 (6 bases). V lost 2 bases and J 4 bases, leaving 11 bases between the germline ends. The CDR3 runs 14 residues. Germline V gene lookup returns CDR1 KGHSH and CDR2 LQKENI. CDR3 protein: CASSPSGQLYGYTF. Written as DNA, the CDR3 is TGTGCCAGCTCACCATCCGGACAGCTCTATGGCTACACCTTC.

This rearrangement joins TRBV9 to TRBJ1-2; D may be TRBD1 (5 bases). Germline CDR1 is SGDLS and CDR2 is YYNGEE. Trimming shortened V by 0 bases and J by 3 bases, and 6 bases separated the two germline ends. The CDR3 extends over 13 amino acids. The CDR3 DNA reads TGTGCCAGCAGCGTAGGACAGCACTATGGCTACACCTTC. Protein product: CASSVGQHYGYTF. Variable domain in full (rest from reference TRBV9 and TRBJ1-2): DSGVTQTPKHLITATGQRVTLRCSPRSGDLSVYWYQQSLDQGLQFLIQYYNGEERAKGNILERFSAQQFPDLHSELNLSSLELGDSALYFCASSVGQHYGYTFGSGTRLTVV.

V gene TRBV30 combines with J gene TRBJ1-5; possible D gene TRBD1, 5 bases. The CDR3 totals 13 residues. Germline V gives CDR1 GTSNPN, CDR2 SVGIG (reference sequence). The ends were cut back, 0 bases at V and 4 bases at J, with 7 bases in the middle. CDR3 loop: CAWSVTGNQPQHF. In DNA form, the CDR3 reads TGTGCCTGGAGTGTAACAGGTAATCAGCCCCAGCATTTT.

DNA for the CDR3: TGCAGTGCTAGGTCATACAATGAGCAGTTCTTC. It specifies CSARSYNEQFF. V gene TRBV20-1 combines with J gene TRBJ2-1; unclear D gene. This CDR3 is 11 amino acids long. V lost 3 bases and J 4 bases, leaving 4 bases between the germline ends. CDR1 and CDR2 from the germline V gene are DFQATT and SNEGSKA (reference sequence).

A single count supports this clone. This chain uses TRBV4-1 with TRBJ1-6; D is undetermined. The V end lost 4 bases, the J end lost 0 bases, and 13 bases lay between the germline ends. Germline-derived CDR1 and CDR2 are MGHRA and YSYEKL. There are 17 residues in the CDR3. In nucleotides, the CDR3 is TGCGCCAGCAGCCGAACCTGGGAGAGCTCCTATAATTCACCCCTCCACTTT. Its protein is CASSRTWESSYNSPLHF.

This clone was picked up a small number of times. One base away lies a much larger clone, so this may be a sequencing read error. CDR3: CSSSQGVVTEAFF. The CDR3 region has the DNA TGTTCCAGCAGCCAAGGGGTTGTCACTGAAGCTTTCTTT. The chain carries TRBV7-9 and TRBJ1-1; maybe TRBD1 (5 bases). The CDR3 is 13 residues long. Germline CDR1 is SEHNR and CDR2 is FQNEAQ (reference sequence).

This clone was observed a few times. The chain combines TRBV6-1 with TRBJ1-4; no reliable D call. V lost 5 bases, J lost 6 bases, and 16 bases lay in between. CDR1 is MNHNS and CDR2 is SASEGT in the germline V gene. The CDR3 length is 15 residues. The CDR3 sequence: CASSPRRSAYEKLFF. The DNA of the CDR3 is TGTGCCAGCAGTCCGCGGCGATCAGCTTATGAAAAACTGTTTTTT.

The rearrangement uses TRBV7-3 and TRBJ1-5; unclear D gene. The CDR3 loop spans 13 amino acids. The V gene's germline CDR1 is SGHTA and CDR2 FQGTGA. V was shortened by 2 bases and J by 4 bases, with 6 bases between the two germline ends. The DNA of the CDR3 is TGTGCCAGCAGCTTAGGCAGAAATCAGCCCCAGCATTTT. Translation: CASSLGRNQPQHF.

The V gene is TRBV7-8, the J gene TRBJ1-3; TRBD1 agrees at 10 bases. Germline CDR1 reads SGHVS; CDR2 reads FQNEAQ. The junction had 4 bases not matched to a gene; V was cut back by 6 bases and J by 2 bases. The CDR3 contains 15 residues. CDR3 region: CASSPDRGPGNTIYF. CDR3 DNA: TGTGCCAGCAGTCCCGACAGGGGGCCTGGAAACACCATATATTTT.

The CDR3 nucleotides read TGTGCCAGCTCACCGGGGGGTTTCAATCAGCCCCAGCATTTT. Protein: CASSPGGFNQPQHF. The chain joins TRBV18 to TRBJ1-5, with D tentatively TRBD1 (5 bases). The CDR3 consists of 14 residues. Trimming stripped 3 bases from V and 3 bases from J, with 9 bases between. The germline gives CDR1 KGHSH, CDR2 LQKENI.

This rearrangement joins TRBV19 to TRBJ2-3; D perhaps matches TRBD2 (5 bases). V was cut by 2 bases and J by 1 base, with 10 bases left in between. This CDR3 contains 15 residues. The V gene's germline CDR1 is LNHDA and CDR2 SQIVND (reference sequence). CDR3 in amino acids: CASSISGKRTDTQYF. Here the CDR3 DNA reads TGTGCCAGTAGTATATCGGGGAAACGCACAGATACGCAGTATTTT.

The genes are TRBV27 and TRBJ2-7; D perhaps matches TRBD1 (6 bases). V was trimmed by 0 bases and J by 5 bases, leaving 20 bases between them. The CDR3 has 17 residues. Germline V gives CDR1 MNHEY, CDR2 SMNVEV (reference sequence). In DNA form, the CDR3 reads TGTGCCAGCAGTTTATCGAGGGCAGGACCACAGGGAAACGAGCAGTACTTC. Translation: CASSLSRAGPQGNEQYF.

The chain joins TRBV11-2 to TRBJ2-5; 15 bases line up with TRBD2. This CDR3 is 16 amino acids long. Trimming at V came to 5 bases and at J to 7 bases, leaving 8 bases not matched to a gene. The V gene's germline CDR1 is SGHAT and CDR2 FQNNGV. The CDR3 is CASSPGLAGGWVTQYF. In DNA, the CDR3 is TGTGCCAGCAGCCCCGGACTAGCGGGGGGGTGGGTGACCCAGTACTTC.

Notes on this clone: Its ends do not fully match the called genes, so a read error is possible. The V call is TRBV7-9, the J call TRBJ1-1; 7 bases match TRBD1. The CDR3 is 12 residues long. The germline V gene encodes CDR1 SEHNR and CDR2 FQNEAQ (reference sequence). The CDR3 loop reads CSSSDRDTEAFF. CDR3 coding DNA: TGTTCCAGCAGCGACAGGGACACTGAAGCTTTCTTT. The full variable domain, completed using reference TRBV7-9 and TRBJ1-1, is DTGVSQNPRHKITKRGQNVTFRCDPISEHNRLYWYRQTLGQGPEFLTYFQNEAQLEKSRLLSDRFSAERPKGSFSTLEIQRTEQGDSAMYLCSSSDRDTEAFFGQGTRLTVV.

The sample holds one count of this clone. The genes are TRBV4-1 and TRBJ1-2; maybe TRBD1 (6 bases). V gave up 2 bases and J gave up 5 bases, with 24 bases separating them. Looked up from germline, CDR1 is MGHRA and CDR2 is YSYEKL. The CDR3 contains 18 residues. The CDR3 loop reads CASSQFGTLRGGLYGYTF. The CDR3 nucleotides are TGCGCCAGCAGCCAATTCGGCACCCTCCGCGGGGGCCTTTATGGCTACACCTTC.